This is a list of T cell receptor beta chains from one sample in a study of T-cell memory formation after mild COVID-19. TCRdb called the 5' RACE reads again in MiXCR, with one record for every CDR3 protein. In the table there are fewer than 50,000 distinct CDR3 sequences, 9% to 15% of which are singletons. Sequenced: PBMCs or a T cell subset sorted from them (not recorded which). The receptors originated from a young man who had mild COVID-19 (a few samples of this study predate the infection). Cell type and time point are not known. The CDR3 runs from the conserved cysteine through the conserved F or W. Fields, in order: clone size, CDR3 length, V gene, D gene, J gene, CDR3 protein, CDR3 DNA. A D gene is named only where the DNA matches it firmly. Some rows mark clone size as missing; the rest say once, few, many or name a class of expanded clone.

many,12,TRBV7-9,-,TRBJ2-1,CASSFHLRFKFF,TGTGCCAGCAGCTTCCATCTGCGGTTTAAGTTCTTC
many,19,TRBV7-8,-,TRBJ2-3,CASSFPGTPRTVSTDTQYF,TGTGCCAGCAGCTTCCCCGGGACGCCGAGGACTGTTAGCACAGATACGCAGTATTTT
-,15,TRBV6-5,-,TRBJ1-2,CASRFEGQQPGGYTF,TGTGCCAGCCGCTTCGAGGGACAACAACCTGGGGGCTACACCTTC
few,13,TRBV10-3,TRBD2,TRBJ2-1,CAIAGGTSNEQFF,TGTGCCATAGCGGGGGGGACGTCCAATGAGCAGTTCTTC
-,14,TRBV30,-,TRBJ2-7,CAWMPAGSSYEQYF,TGTGCCTGGATGCCTGCGGGGAGCTCCTACGAGCAGTACTTC
-,14,TRBV5-1,TRBD1,TRBJ2-5,CASRQAGGAETQYF,TGCGCCAGCAGACAAGCAGGGGGCGCGGAGACCCAGTACTTC
few,11,TRBV7-9,-,TRBJ1-3,CASRASNTIYF,TGTGCCAGCAGGGCGTCAAACACCATATATTTT
few,15,TRBV20-1,-,TRBJ2-1,CSASSTVSSYNEQFF,TGCAGTGCTAGCTCGACAGTTAGCTCCTACAATGAGCAGTTCTTC
few,15,TRBV11-2,TRBD1,TRBJ1-2,CASSLAGTGNYGYTF,TGTGCCAGCAGCTTGGCCGGGACAGGGAACTATGGCTACACCTTC
few,16,TRBV10-3,TRBD1,TRBJ2-1,CAISEPRQGSYNEQFF,TGTGCCATCAGTGAGCCGAGACAGGGTTCCTACAATGAGCAGTTCTTC